The sequence of this T cell receptor beta chain was determined in a study of blood T cell repertoires in COVID-19. Study context: The study drew acute and convalescent COVID-19 samples from the United States, Italy and Spain. The cDNA or gDNA used as material had been derived from T cells, B-cell-depleted T cells, or PBMCs.

This clone showed up just once. Germline CDR1 reads MNHEY; CDR2 reads SMNVEV (reference sequence). The CDR3 covers 16 residues. With V trimmed by 5 bases and J by 5 bases, 8 bases remained unmatched. In the authors' workflow: Reference gene primers were amplified, and this amplification served to estimate nucleated cell counts. The assay was immunoSEQ multiplex PCR, and TCRdb's table has in-frame clones only and misses some. The DNA gave D and trimming, while V, J and clone size come from that table. The sample includes about 190,000 clones, more than 70% seen only once; the top ten take about 2.8%. Sequencing was performed on peripheral blood. This TCR came from an elderly woman with active or convalescent COVID-19. The genes are TRBV27 and TRBJ2-3, with 12 bases that match TRBD2. The CDR3 is CASSLLAGGGKDTQYF. CDR3 bases: TGTGCCAGCAGTCTCCTAGCGGGGGGGGGCAAAGATACGCAGTATTTT.